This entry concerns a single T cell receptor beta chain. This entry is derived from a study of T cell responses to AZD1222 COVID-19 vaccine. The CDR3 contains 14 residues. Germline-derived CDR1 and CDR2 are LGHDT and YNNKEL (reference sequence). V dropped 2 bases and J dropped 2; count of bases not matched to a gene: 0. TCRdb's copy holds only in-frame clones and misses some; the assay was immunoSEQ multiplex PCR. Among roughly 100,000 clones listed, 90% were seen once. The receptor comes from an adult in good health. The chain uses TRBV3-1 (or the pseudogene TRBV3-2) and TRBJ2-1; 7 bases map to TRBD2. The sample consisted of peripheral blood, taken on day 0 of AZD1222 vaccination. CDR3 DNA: TGTGCCAGCAGCCAACGGGGGGCCTACAATGAGCAGTTCTTC. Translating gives CASSQRGAYNEQFF.